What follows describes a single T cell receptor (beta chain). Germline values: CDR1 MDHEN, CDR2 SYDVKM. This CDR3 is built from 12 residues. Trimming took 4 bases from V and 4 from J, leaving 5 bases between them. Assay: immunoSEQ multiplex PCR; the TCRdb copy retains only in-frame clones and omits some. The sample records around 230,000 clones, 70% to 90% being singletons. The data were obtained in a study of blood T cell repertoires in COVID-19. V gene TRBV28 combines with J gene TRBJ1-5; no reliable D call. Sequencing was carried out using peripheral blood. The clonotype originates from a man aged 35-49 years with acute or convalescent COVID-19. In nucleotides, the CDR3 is TGTGCCAGCAGTTCCCTTAATCAGCCCCAGCATTTT. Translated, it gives CASSSLNQPQHF.